Presented here are 15 T cell receptor beta chains from one specimen sequenced in a study of cytomegalovirus exposure and HLA in healthy donors. Measured with immunoSEQ multiplex PCR; TCRdb has only the in-frame clones, and not every one. The sample holds some 98,000 clones, roughly 87% seen once. Material for sequencing was PBMCs. The receptors come from a man younger than 35 in good health and CMV-seropositive.

This clone was counted once. The chain employs TRBV7-9 and TRBJ2-3; possible D gene TRBD2, 5 bases. CDR1 is SEHNR and CDR2 is FQNEAQ in the germline V gene (reference sequence). The V end lost 8 bases, the J end lost 0 bases, and 9 bases lay between the germline ends. This CDR3 is built from 13 residues. CDR3 nucleotides: TGTGCCAGCCTTGGGGAGAGCACAGATACGCAGTATTTT. Its translation is CASLGESTDTQYF.

A few counts support this clone. The chain carries TRBV2 and TRBJ1-2, with 10 positions matching TRBD1. The CDR3 contains 15 residues. CDR1 is SNHLY and CDR2 is FYNNEI in the germline V gene. J lost 14 bases, V lost 4 bases, and 16 bases had no gene match. The CDR3 bases are TGTGCCAGCAGTGTCTCACGGGACAGGGGAAACTTTGGGACCTTC. It translates to CASSVSRDRGNFGTF.

The CDR3 reads CASSTRRGARGRDEQYF. CDR3 sequence (DNA): TGTGCCAGCAGTACCCGGCGGGGGGCGAGGGGAAGAGACGAGCAGTACTTC. This rearrangement joins TRBV28 to TRBJ2-7; 8 bases line up with TRBD2. Losses at the gene ends were 5 bases for V and 5 bases for J; bases not matched to a gene: 17. The CDR3 runs 17 residues. Germline loops: CDR1 MDHEN, CDR2 SYDVKM.

The rearrangement uses TRBV7-9 and TRBJ2-7, with D tentatively TRBD2 (6 bases). CDR1 and CDR2 from the germline V gene are SEHNR and FQNEAQ (reference sequence). The CDR3 runs 15 residues. V lost 5 bases to trimming and J lost 0 bases, with 14 bases between them. The CDR3 loop reads CASSPFRGSSYEQYF. The CDR3 DNA reads TGTGCCAGCAGCCCGTTTCGGGGGAGCTCCTACGAGCAGTACTTC.

The gene calls are TRBV7-2 and TRBJ2-7; 10 nucleotides line up with TRBD1. Germline loops: CDR1 SGHTA, CDR2 FQGNSA. With 3 bases clipped from V and 2 bases from J, the junction kept 1 base outside the gene matches. The CDR3 is 14 amino acids. The DNA for the CDR3 is TGTGCCAGCAGCTTGGACAGGGGGACCTACGAGCAGTACTTC. This codes for CASSLDRGTYEQYF.

The chain combines TRBV28 with TRBJ2-1; 8 bases align to TRBD1. The CDR3 length is 15 residues. V was clipped by 6 bases and J by 4 bases; unmatched bases: 8. Germline CDR1 reads MDHEN; CDR2 reads SYDVKM. CDR3 DNA sequence: TGTGCCAGCAGAACCAGACAGGGGACGTACAATGAGCAGTTCTTC. The encoded protein is CASRTRQGTYNEQFF.

CDR3 region: CASSLETGTLAGELFF. The CDR3, as DNA: TGTGCCAGCAGCTTAGAGACTGGCACCCTAGCCGGGGAGCTGTTTTTT. The V call is TRBV7-9, the J call TRBJ2-2; D remains ambiguous. The CDR3 has 16 amino acids. The germline V gene encodes CDR1 SEHNR and CDR2 FQNEAQ (reference sequence). Between the trimmed V and J ends, which lost 1 base and 6 bases, there was a span of 15 bases.

This chain connects TRBV7-9 to TRBJ2-1; 10 bases are a match to TRBD2. The V and J ends lost 5 bases and 5 bases, in that order; junction bases with no gene match: 15. From germline, CDR1 is SEHNR and CDR2 FQNEAQ (reference sequence). The CDR3 runs to 18 residues. The CDR3 sequence is CASSPGLAPNLGHNEQFF. For the CDR3, the DNA is TGTGCCAGCAGCCCGGGACTAGCGCCTAATCTGGGGCACAATGAGCAGTTCTTC.

The chain couples TRBV4-3 to TRBJ1-2; a weak D match, TRBD1 (6 bases). The CDR3 runs 18 residues. Trimming left V 4 bases short and J 5 bases short, with 26 bases between. The germline V gene has CDR1 LGHNA and CDR2 YSLEER. The CDR3 here is CASSPAAKGGVFVYGYTF. In nucleotides, the CDR3 is TGCGCCAGCAGCCCGGCCGCAAAAGGGGGTGTGTTTGTTTATGGCTACACCTTC.

The chain carries TRBV11-2 and TRBJ2-6, with 8 bases aligning to TRBD1. The CDR3 sequence is 16 residues long. The trim removed 5 bases at V and 0 bases at J, leaving 3 bases unmatched. Germline V gene sequence: CDR1 SGHAT, CDR2 FQNNGV. As DNA, the CDR3 is TGTGCCAGCAGCCGGGGGACAGGCTCTGGGGCCAACGTCCTGACTTTC. As protein: CASSRGTGSGANVLTF.

The rearrangement links TRBV6-6 to TRBJ2-5; D is uncertain. The CDR3 runs to 11 residues. Per the germline V gene, CDR1 is MNHNY and CDR2 is SVGAGI (reference sequence). Between the trimmed V and J ends, which lost 8 bases and 2 bases, there was a span of 6 bases. The CDR3 DNA follows: TGTGCCAGCGCGGCGCAAGAGACCCAGTACTTC. Its protein is CASAAQETQYF.

J is TRBJ2-1 and V is TRBV15, with TRBD2 matching 13 bases. The germline CDR1 and CDR2 sequences are LNHNV and YYDKDF (reference sequence). V shed 1 base, J shed 8 bases, and the junction held 5 bases outside the gene matches. There are 16 residues in the CDR3. CDR3 in DNA: TGTGCCACCAGCAGAGGGGGGACTAGCGGGATTTATGAGCAGTTCTTC. Its protein product is CATSRGGTSGIYEQFF.

CDR3 bases: TGTGCCAGCAGCTTAGGTGCGGGGGCTAGTAATGAGCAGTTCTTC. Protein sequence: CASSLGAGASNEQFF. The chain employs TRBV11-1 and TRBJ2-1; maybe TRBD2 (7 bases). Germline-derived CDR1 and CDR2 are SGHAT and FQDESV (reference sequence). The CDR3 consists of 15 residues. Trimming removed 1 base at V and 7 bases at J, with 14 bases between.

DNA of the CDR3: TGTGCCAGCAGTTTGCCTCCGGGACAGGGGGCCTACGAGCAGTACTTC. The encoded protein is CASSLPPGQGAYEQYF. V is TRBV28 and J is TRBJ2-7; 11 bases agree with TRBD1. This CDR3 has 16 residues. V was pared by 3 bases and J by 2 bases, with 6 bases of the junction left unmatched. Germline V gene data show CDR1 as MDHEN and CDR2 as SYDVKM.

This sequence joins TRBV19 and TRBJ2-7, with D unresolved. CDR1 is LNHDA, CDR2 SQIVND, per germline (reference sequence). Trimming took off 1 base at V and 4 bases at J, with 14 bases between the two ends. The CDR3 is made up of 15 amino acids. The CDR3 here is CASSIVTAAPYEQYF. CDR3 in DNA: TGTGCCAGTAGTATAGTAACGGCGGCACCATACGAGCAGTACTTC.